This TCR beta chain stems from a study of cytomegalovirus exposure and HLA in healthy donors. About the research overall: Roughly 180 million T cells yielded approximately 110 million unique TCR beta sequences in earlier analysis.

Primers included in the PCR were 60 Vbeta and 13 Jbeta primers. The assay was immunoSEQ multiplex PCR, and TCRdb's table has in-frame clones only and misses some. The top ten clones hold around 3% of a sample with roughly 200,000 clones, 75% to 90% of them seen once. Study-wide findings and caveats: A list of 150 or so TCR beta chains associated with cytomegalovirus was given. With DRB1 most and HLA-C fewest, TCR association rates differed between HLA loci in a later analysis.

Trimming took 5 bases from V and 1 from J, leaving 9 bases between them. From germline, CDR1 is LNHDA and CDR2 SQIVND (reference sequence). The CDR3 loop spans 13 amino acids. Comments on this clone: The antigen is unknown.

The sequenced sample consisted of PBMCs. The rearrangement links TRBV19 to TRBJ2-7, with D possibly being TRBD1 (5 bases). This clonotype was obtained from a woman aged 40 to 50 in good health and CMV-seronegative. The CDR3 here is CASSFPGSYEQYF. The CDR3 region has the DNA TGTGCCAGTAGTTTTCCAGGGTCCTACGAGCAGTACTTC.